The next 28 T cell receptor beta chains were all read from a single sample in a study of CD8+ T cells in alopecia areata. cDNA reverse transcribed from extracted RNA served as the sequencing template. Clones were sequenced by immunoSEQ multiplex PCR, and TCRdb holds only the in-frame ones, with some missing. In the table there are about 220,000 clones, less than 75% of which are singletons. Treatment defined: oral pan-JAK inhibitor, 5-10 mg twice daily. The specimen comprised CD4+ T cells sorted from blood, sampled at week 4, from a patient treated with tofacitinib. The receptors were gathered from a human donor with alopecia areata.

This clone was counted a few times. J is TRBJ1-1 and V is TRBV5-1; 7 bases are shared with TRBD1. V dropped 0 bases and J dropped 1; count of bases not matched to a gene: 3. Germline V CDR1 and CDR2: SGHRS, YFSETQ. The CDR3 spans 15 residues. The CDR3 here is CASSLGQGGNTEAFF. CDR3 DNA: TGCGCCAGCAGCTTGGGACAGGGCGGGAACACTGAAGCTTTCTTT.

This clone was detected only a few times. The chain carries TRBV6-6 and TRBJ1-1; D possibly corresponds to TRBD1 (5 bases). With 0 bases removed from V and 4 bases from J, the gap between germline ends came to 9 bases. The CDR3 consists of 14 residues. Per germline, CDR1 MNHNY and CDR2 SVGAGI (reference sequence). The CDR3 region has the DNA TGTGCCAGCAGTTACTCAGGGGATGGCACTGAAGCTTTCTTT. As protein: CASSYSGDGTEAFF.

The chain joins TRBV9 to TRBJ1-1; TRBD1 might be the D (5 bases). V gave up 7 bases and J gave up 3 bases, with 13 bases separating them. CDR3 size: 13 residues. CDR1 is SGDLS, CDR2 YYNGEE, per germline. For the CDR3, the DNA is TGTGCCAGCGGGGGGGTAAGAGACACTGAAGCTTTCTTT. Translation gives CASGGVRDTEAFF.

The rearrangement links TRBV29-1 to TRBJ1-5, with D possibly being TRBD1 (5 bases). In germline, CDR1 is SQVTM, CDR2 ANQGSEA. The germline V and J ends were trimmed by 7 bases and 4 bases, with 14 bases remaining between them. The length of the CDR3 is 13 residues. CDR3 sequence (DNA): TGCAGCGCCTCCGACAGAACAAATCAGCCCCAGCATTTT. It encodes CSASDRTNQPQHF. The entire variable domain, with the rest obtained from reference TRBV29-1 and TRBJ1-5, is as follows: SAVISQKPSRDICQRGTSLTIQCQVDSQVTMMFWYRQQPGQSLTLIATANQGSEATYESGFVIDKFPISRPNLTFSTLTVSNMSPEDSSIYLCSASDRTNQPQHFGDGTRLSIL.

V gene TRBV4-2 combines with J gene TRBJ1-5; D perhaps matches TRBD1 (5 bases). CDR1 and CDR2 (germline): LGHNA, YNFKEQ. V gave up 0 bases and J gave up 4 bases, with 7 bases separating them. This CDR3 has 14 amino acids. CDR3 region: CASSQEGLNQPQHF. DNA of the CDR3: TGTGCCAGCAGCCAAGAGGGGCTTAATCAGCCCCAGCATTTT.

CDR3 residues: CASSPGNSNQPQHF. The CDR3 DNA follows: TGTGCCAGCAGCCCGGGGAATAGCAATCAGCCCCAGCATTTT. The chain carries TRBV7-6 and TRBJ1-5; no reliable D call. Germline CDR1 reads SGHVS; CDR2 reads FNYEAQ. The CDR3 loop spans 14 amino acids. The V and J ends lost 5 bases and 0 bases respectively, with 8 bases between them.

This clone was observed a handful of times. The V gene is TRBV11-2, the J gene TRBJ2-3; 9 bases agree with TRBD1. The germline V gene has CDR1 SGHAT and CDR2 FQNNGV. Trimming at V came to 1 base and at J to 4 bases, leaving 3 bases not matched to a gene. The CDR3 sequence is 15 residues long. The CDR3: CASSLGGTGPDTQYF. Written as DNA, the CDR3 is TGTGCCAGCAGCTTAGGGGGGACAGGGCCAGATACGCAGTATTTT.

This clone was counted only a few times. This chain connects TRBV19 to TRBJ1-2; 7 bases are shared with TRBD1. Trimming took 8 bases from V and 4 from J; bases not matched to a gene: 7. The CDR3 has 13 residues. Germline CDR1 is LNHDA and CDR2 is SQIVND (reference sequence). The CDR3, as DNA: TGTGCCAGTGAGAGGGGGCTTGGCTATGGCTACACCTTC. It translates to CASERGLGYGYTF.

The genes are TRBV10-2 and TRBJ1-5, with D unresolved. Germline V gene sequence: CDR1 WSHSY, CDR2 SAAADI. CDR3 length equals 14 residues. V was pared by 3 bases and J by 7 bases, with 13 bases between. This chain's CDR3 is CASSDGQARQPQHF. The CDR3 DNA is TGCGCCAGCAGTGACGGGCAGGCCAGACAGCCCCAGCATTTT.

The chain is built from TRBV29-1 and TRBJ2-7; no firm D call. The germline V and J ends were trimmed by 3 bases and 9 bases, with 15 bases remaining between them. Germline V gene data show CDR1 as SQVTM and CDR2 as ANQGSEA. The length of the CDR3 is 12 residues. The CDR3 spells CSVEREESGQYF. CDR3 DNA: TGCAGCGTTGAGCGTGAGGAATCTGGGCAGTACTTC.

The rearrangement uses TRBV29-1 and TRBJ1-1; D might be TRBD1 (6 bases). V lost 6 bases, J lost 1 base, and 12 bases lay in between. There are 13 residues in the CDR3. Germline values: CDR1 SQVTM, CDR2 ANQGSEA. The CDR3 reads CSVTGLGNTEAFF. CDR3 coding DNA: TGCAGCGTAACAGGGTTAGGGAACACTGAAGCTTTCTTT.

The chain combines TRBV2 with TRBJ2-7, with D perhaps assigned TRBD1 or TRBD2 (5 bases each). The CDR3 is 13 residues long. Germline loops: CDR1 SNHLY, CDR2 FYNNEI. V was cut by 4 bases and J by 1 base, with 8 bases left in between. CDR3: CASSVRGSYEQYF. The DNA for the CDR3 is TGTGCCAGCAGTGTGAGGGGTTCCTACGAGCAGTACTTC. The variable domain in full, completed from reference TRBV2 and TRBJ2-7, reads EPEVTQTPSHQVTQMGQEVILRCVPISNHLYFYWYRQILGQKVEFLVSFYNNEISEKSEIFDDQFSVERPDGSNFTLKIRSTKLEDSAMYFCASSVRGSYEQYFGPGTRLTVT.

This clone was found a few times. The V gene is TRBV29-1, the J gene TRBJ2-7, with D unclear. This CDR3 is built from 11 residues. The V gene lost 5 bases and the J gene lost 2 bases, with 7 bases spanning the gap. Germline-derived CDR1 and CDR2 are SQVTM and ANQGSEA. CDR3 sequence: CSVQDTYEQYF. DNA of the CDR3: TGCAGCGTTCAGGATACCTACGAGCAGTACTTC.

The chain links TRBV5-1 to TRBJ2-5; D gene unclear. Germline values: CDR1 SGHRS, CDR2 YFSETQ. The length of the CDR3 is 12 residues. With 6 bases removed from V and 2 bases from J, the gap between germline ends came to 8 bases. CDR3 sequence reads: CASKLVQETQYF. DNA of the CDR3: TGCGCCAGCAAGCTAGTACAAGAGACCCAGTACTTC.

This clone was observed a few times. J is TRBJ1-6 and V is TRBV30; D remains ambiguous. V lost 1 base and J lost 0, with 10 bases in between. CDR1 and CDR2 from the germline V gene are GTSNPN and SVGIG (reference sequence). The CDR3 contains 16 residues. The CDR3 bases are TGTGCCTGGAGTGGTTTGCGCCTCTCCTATAATTCACCCCTCCACTTT. This codes for CAWSGLRLSYNSPLHF.

This clone was detected only a few times. The chain uses TRBV4-2 and TRBJ2-5; D is possibly TRBD2 (5 bases). The V gene's germline CDR1 is LGHNA and CDR2 YNFKEQ. The CDR3 has 15 amino acids. The V end was cut by 0 bases, the J end by 5 bases, with 13 bases between. The CDR3 spells CASSQDPGSFETQYF. The CDR3 DNA reads TGTGCCAGCAGCCAAGATCCGGGGTCGTTTGAGACCCAGTACTTC.

The chain combines TRBV5-1 with TRBJ1-1; D ambiguous. Germline CDR1 and CDR2: SGHRS and YFSETQ. The V gene lost 1 base and the J gene lost 1 base, with 8 bases spanning the gap. The CDR3 spans 14 residues. CDR3 sequence (DNA): TGCGCCAGCAGCTTGACCCCCGGGAACACTGAAGCTTTCTTT. Protein: CASSLTPGNTEAFF. The full variable domain, with the rest looked up from reference TRBV5-1 and TRBJ1-1, is KAGVTQTPRYLIKTRGQQVTLSCSPISGHRSVSWYQQTPGQGLQFLFEYFSETQRNKGNFPGRFSGRQFSNSRSEMNVSTLELGDSALYLCASSLTPGNTEAFFGQGTRLTVV.

The gene calls are TRBV4-3 and TRBJ2-4; tentative D call: TRBD2 (6 bases). The CDR3 totals 15 residues. The ends were cut back, 5 bases at V and 5 bases at J, with 16 bases in the middle. Germline lookup yields CDR1 LGHNA and CDR2 YSLEER. The CDR3 nucleotides are TGCGCCAGCAGCGTCGGCTTGGGGGGTCAAAACATTCAGTACTTC. The encoded protein is CASSVGLGGQNIQYF.

The chain couples TRBV29-1 to TRBJ2-1; TRBD1 matches 8 bases. Unmatched junction bases numbered 9, after V lost 7 bases and J lost 10 bases. Germline V gene sequence: CDR1 SQVTM, CDR2 ANQGSEA. The length of the CDR3 is 12 residues. The CDR3: CSGRTGFREQFF. CDR3 in DNA: TGCAGCGGGAGGACAGGGTTTAGGGAGCAGTTCTTC.

The rearrangement uses TRBV11-2 and TRBJ2-7, with no clear D. The ends were cut back, 0 bases at V and 2 bases at J, with 8 bases in the middle. In germline, CDR1 is SGHAT, CDR2 FQNNGV. The CDR3 sequence is 14 residues long. CDR3 loop: CASSLEGAAYEQYF. In DNA, the CDR3 is TGTGCCAGCAGCTTAGAAGGCGCCGCCTACGAGCAGTACTTC.

The chain recombines TRBV29-1 with TRBJ2-7, with 9 bases lining up with TRBD1. V lost 7 bases, J lost 3 bases, and 7 bases stayed unmatched. The germline V gene encodes CDR1 SQVTM and CDR2 ANQGSEA. This CDR3 is built from 13 residues. The CDR3 protein is CSAAKGQGYEQYF. CDR3 nucleotides: TGCAGCGCCGCCAAGGGACAGGGCTACGAGCAGTACTTC.

The rearrangement links TRBV15 to TRBJ1-1; D gene uncertain. This CDR3 has 14 amino acids. V was pared by 0 bases and J by 9 bases, with 14 bases between. Germline-derived CDR1 and CDR2 are LNHNV and YYDKDF (reference sequence). As DNA, the CDR3 is TGTGCCACCAGCAGAGATGGTGTGAGGGTAAAAGCTTTCTTT. Translation: CATSRDGVRVKAFF.

This clone turned up a few times. V gene TRBV18 combines with J gene TRBJ2-5, with D unresolved. Trimming stripped 3 bases from V and 3 bases from J, with 8 bases between. The V gene's germline CDR1 is KGHSH and CDR2 LQKENI. The CDR3 runs to 13 residues. The chain's CDR3 is CASSPPTEETQYF. The CDR3 bases are TGTGCCAGCTCACCGCCCACAGAAGAGACCCAGTACTTC. Full variable domain (missing parts from reference TRBV18 and TRBJ2-5): NAGVMQNPRHLVRRRGQEARLRCSPMKGHSHVYWYRQLPEEGLKFMVYLQKENIIDESGMPKERFSAEFPKEGPSILRIQQVVRGDSAAYFCASSPPTEETQYFGPGTRLLVL.

The rearrangement uses TRBV29-1 and TRBJ2-5; 12 bases line up with TRBD2. Per germline, CDR1 SQVTM and CDR2 ANQGSEA. The CDR3 is 15 residues long. The V gene end was trimmed by 4 bases and the J gene end by 5 bases; junction bases not matched to a gene: 8. The DNA of the CDR3 is TGCAGCGTTGCATCCCTAGCGGGGGGGCCGGAGACCCAGTACTTC. Translation: CSVASLAGGPETQYF.

Only a few counts were recorded for this clone. The chain combines TRBV9 with TRBJ2-7, with a tentative D call TRBD1 (6 bases). The CDR3 has 14 residues. Looked up from germline, CDR1 is SGDLS and CDR2 is YYNGEE. V was pared by 0 bases and J by 5 bases, with 12 bases between. The CDR3 region is CASSVGKGVDEQYF. DNA of the CDR3: TGTGCCAGCAGCGTAGGTAAGGGGGTGGACGAGCAGTACTTC.

J is TRBJ2-7 and V is TRBV2, with unresolved D. V was shortened by 3 bases and J by 0 bases, with 9 bases between the two germline ends. CDR1 and CDR2 (germline): SNHLY, FYNNEI. The CDR3 length is 14 residues. The CDR3 reads CASSDNSSSYEQYF. In DNA, the CDR3 is TGTGCCAGCAGTGATAATAGCAGCTCCTACGAGCAGTACTTC. The full variable domain, completed using reference TRBV2 and TRBJ2-7, is EPEVTQTPSHQVTQMGQEVILRCVPISNHLYFYWYRQILGQKVEFLVSFYNNEISEKSEIFDDQFSVERPDGSNFTLKIRSTKLEDSAMYFCASSDNSSSYEQYFGPGTRLTVT.

The chain has TRBV5-6 and TRBJ1-2, with D uncertain. The CDR3 consists of 17 residues. Trimming left V 3 bases short and J 5 bases short, with 23 bases between. Germline values: CDR1 SGHDT, CDR2 YYEEEE. CDR3 loop: CASSSLATAQPSYGYTF. CDR3 DNA sequence: TGTGCCAGCAGCTCCCTGGCTACAGCACAACCCTCATATGGCTACACCTTC.

The table lists this clone with many counts. The V gene is TRBV7-2, the J gene TRBJ1-1; 7 bases line up with TRBD1. The CDR3 totals 16 residues. Trimming took 2 bases from V and 1 from J; bases not matched to a gene: 7. Germline CDR1 is SGHTA and CDR2 is FQGNSA. The CDR3 sequence is CASSLLMAGGNTEAFF. For the CDR3, the DNA is TGTGCCAGCAGCTTACTTATGGCAGGGGGGAACACTGAAGCTTTCTTT.